The T cell receptor (beta chain) under discussion was sequenced for a study of blood T cell repertoires in COVID-19 (dated by TCRdb to 2019 to 2021). For the study in its entirety: The collaborator samples originated in the United States, Italy and Spain and spanned the acute and convalescent phases of COVID-19. The prospective study material was composed of cDNA or gDNA derived from T cells, B-cell-depleted T cells, or PBMCs. Subjects who had been exposed to COVID-19, were actively infected with it, or had recovered from it provided the deeply sampled blood TCRbeta repertoires that made up the dataset. The repertoires were released in a freely available public database meant as a resource for research on the immune response to SARS-CoV-2. The samples were drawn from two sources: the first 160 participants of the ongoing ImmuneRACE study, and fewer than 1,500 subjects contributed by 6 global collaborators. Nearly every sample came with metadata listing a de-identified subject ID, COVID-19 status, age in years and sex. Where available, HLA class I and class II types were taken from metadata supplied by the sample provider and were not determined by assay-based typing.

The CDR3 sequence holds 12 residues, the cysteine and phenylalanine included. Only CDR3 DNA is held: 36 bases, read in frame from base 1. Via the germline V gene, CDR1 is SQVTM and CDR2 ANQGSEA. Clipping removes 6 bases from V and 3 bases from J, with 4 as the unmatched junction base count. One collaborating source in Seattle enrolled patients while the patients were actively infected and followed the patients over time throughout the course of disease. The collaborating institutions used their own protocols to collect whole blood in K2EDTA tubes. For TCRbeta analysis, collaborator samples were shipped as frozen whole blood, as isolated PBMCs, or as DNA extracted from either sample type. In the case of this clone: It has no known antigen specificity. Base qualities are not at hand, and no much larger clone is one base apart.

General study outcomes and caveats: The quantity of clinical and demographic metadata differed by source and by participant and was supplied without curation.

TCRbeta CDR3 regions were amplified from genomic DNA using the immunoSEQ Assay, a bias-controlled multiplex PCR. Under the source paper's analysis protocol: The number of nucleated cells in each sample was estimated by amplification of reference gene primers within the assay. To quantify the absolute abundance of each unique TCRbeta CDR3 rearrangement, sequence reads were collapsed and filtered. For each sample, productive Simpson clonality was calculated as the square root of Simpson's diversity index across productive rearrangements. TCRdb mirrors the immuneACCESS table, restricted to in-frame sequences. Some clones are absent from its copies; in checked studies, under half trace to an unresolved V gene, and the reason for the others is unknown. V and J calls and clone size follow that table, whereas D and trimming were derived from the DNA. This sample holds fewer than 350,000 clones; roughly nine tenths were observed only once. The leading ten clones occupy approximately 12% of the sample.

Material: peripheral blood. The TCR comes from a woman in her thirties with COVID-19, enrolled during active disease. The chain was built from TRBV29-1 and TRBJ1-2, with TRBD1 matching 7 junction bases. The CDR3 here reads CSVTGTDYGYTF. DNA sequence: TGCAGCGTCACCGGGACAGACTATGGCTACACCTTC.